This T cell receptor (beta chain) was sequenced in a study of cytomegalovirus exposure and HLA in healthy donors. The CDR3 runs 16 residues. The trim removed 4 bases at V and 11 bases at J, leaving 9 bases unmatched. Germline CDR1 is MNHNS and CDR2 is SASEGT. PCR amplification relied on 60 Vbeta primers (plus 13 Jbeta primers). The table came from immunoSEQ multiplex PCR; TCRdb's copy has only in-frame clones and leaves some out. The sample has 72,000 or so clones, roughly 74% seen once. The genes are TRBV6-1 and TRBJ1-6, with 12 bases fitting TRBD1. The sample consisted of PBMCs. The TCR originated in a man younger than 30 in good health and CMV-seropositive. The CDR3 spells CASSASRDRGLTPLHF. The CDR3 nucleotides read TGTGCCAGCAGTGCGTCCCGGGACAGGGGGCTAACACCCCTCCACTTT.